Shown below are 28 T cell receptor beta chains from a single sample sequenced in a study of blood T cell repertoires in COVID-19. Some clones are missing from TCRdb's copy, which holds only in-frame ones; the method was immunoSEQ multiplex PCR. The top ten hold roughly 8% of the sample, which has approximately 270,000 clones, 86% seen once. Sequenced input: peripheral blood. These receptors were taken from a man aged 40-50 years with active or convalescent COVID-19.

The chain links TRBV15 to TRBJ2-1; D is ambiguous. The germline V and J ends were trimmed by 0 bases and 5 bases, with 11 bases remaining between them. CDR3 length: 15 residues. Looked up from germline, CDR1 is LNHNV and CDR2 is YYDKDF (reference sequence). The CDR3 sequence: CATSRDFQLHNEQFF. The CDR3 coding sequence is TGTGCCACCAGCAGAGATTTTCAGTTACACAATGAGCAGTTCTTC.

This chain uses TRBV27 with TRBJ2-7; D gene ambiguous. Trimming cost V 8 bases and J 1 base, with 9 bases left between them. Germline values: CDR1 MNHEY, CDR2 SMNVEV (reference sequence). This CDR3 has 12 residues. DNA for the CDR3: TGTGCCAGCCAAACACGTTCCTACGAGCAGTACTTC. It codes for CASQTRSYEQYF.

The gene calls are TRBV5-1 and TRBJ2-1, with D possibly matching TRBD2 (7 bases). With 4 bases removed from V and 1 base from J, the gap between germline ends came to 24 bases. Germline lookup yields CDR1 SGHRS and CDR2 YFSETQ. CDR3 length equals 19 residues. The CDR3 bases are TGCGCCAGCAGCCCAGGCGGCCTGGGGGGGCCATCGTCCTACAATGAGCAGTTCTTC. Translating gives CASSPGGLGGPSSYNEQFF. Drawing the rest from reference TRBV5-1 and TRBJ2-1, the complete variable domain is KAGVTQTPRYLIKTRGQQVTLSCSPISGHRSVSWYQQTPGQGLQFLFEYFSETQRNKGNFPGRFSGRQFSNSRSEMNVSTLELGDSALYLCASSPGGLGGPSSYNEQFFGPGTRLTVL.

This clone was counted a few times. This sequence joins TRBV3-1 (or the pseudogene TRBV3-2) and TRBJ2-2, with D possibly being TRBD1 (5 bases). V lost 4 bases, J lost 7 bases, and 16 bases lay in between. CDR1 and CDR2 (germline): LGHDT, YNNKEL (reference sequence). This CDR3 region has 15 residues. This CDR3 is CASSLSRPGYGELFF. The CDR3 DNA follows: TGTGCCAGCAGCCTCTCCCGGCCAGGGTACGGGGAGCTGTTTTTT.

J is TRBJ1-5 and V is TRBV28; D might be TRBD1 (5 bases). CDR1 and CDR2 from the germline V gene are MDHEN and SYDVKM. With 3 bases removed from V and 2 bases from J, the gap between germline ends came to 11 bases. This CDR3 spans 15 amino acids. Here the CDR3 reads CASSFRERGNQPQHF. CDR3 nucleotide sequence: TGTGCCAGCAGTTTCAGGGAAAGAGGCAATCAGCCCCAGCATTTT.

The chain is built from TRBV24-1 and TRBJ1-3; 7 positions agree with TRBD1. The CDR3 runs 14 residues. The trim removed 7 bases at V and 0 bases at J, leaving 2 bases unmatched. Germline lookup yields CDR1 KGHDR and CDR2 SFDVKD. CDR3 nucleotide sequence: TGTGCCACCAGAGGACAGGACTCTGGAAACACCATATATTTT. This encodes CATRGQDSGNTIYF.

The CDR3 loop is CASSLGTGVNTEAFF. The CDR3 DNA follows: TGTGCCAGCAGCCTAGGGACAGGGGTGAACACTGAAGCTTTCTTT. The chain combines TRBV7-9 with TRBJ1-1; 10 nucleotides match TRBD1. Germline-derived CDR1 and CDR2 are SEHNR and FQNEAQ (reference sequence). The V gene end was trimmed by 5 bases and the J gene end by 0 bases; junction bases not matched to a gene: 3. This CDR3 is 15 amino acids long.

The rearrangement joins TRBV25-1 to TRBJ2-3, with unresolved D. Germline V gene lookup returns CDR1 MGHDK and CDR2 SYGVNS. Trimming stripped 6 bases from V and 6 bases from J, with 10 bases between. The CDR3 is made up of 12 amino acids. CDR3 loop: CASSQYPDTQYF. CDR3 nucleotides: TGTGCCAGCAGCCAGTACCCGGATACGCAGTATTTT.

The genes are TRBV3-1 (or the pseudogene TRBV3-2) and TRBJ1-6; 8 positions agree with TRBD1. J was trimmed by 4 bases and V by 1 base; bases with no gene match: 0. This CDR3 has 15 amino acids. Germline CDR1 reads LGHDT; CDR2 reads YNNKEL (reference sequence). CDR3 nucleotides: TGTGCCAGCAGCCAAGGACAGGGGTATAATTCACCCCTCCACTTT. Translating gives CASSQGQGYNSPLHF.

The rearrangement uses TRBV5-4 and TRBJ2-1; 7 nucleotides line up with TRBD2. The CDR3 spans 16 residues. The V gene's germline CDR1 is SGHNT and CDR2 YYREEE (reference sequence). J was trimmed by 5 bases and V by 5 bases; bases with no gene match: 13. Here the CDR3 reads CASSFAPRGSDNEQFF. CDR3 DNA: TGTGCCAGCAGTTTCGCCCCACGCGGGAGCGACAATGAGCAGTTCTTC.

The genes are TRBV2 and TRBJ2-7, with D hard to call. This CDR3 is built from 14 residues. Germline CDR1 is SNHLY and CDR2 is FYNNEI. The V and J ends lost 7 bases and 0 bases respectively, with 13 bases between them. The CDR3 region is CASTIEESSYEQYF. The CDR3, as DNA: TGTGCCAGCACTATCGAGGAAAGCTCCTACGAGCAGTACTTC.

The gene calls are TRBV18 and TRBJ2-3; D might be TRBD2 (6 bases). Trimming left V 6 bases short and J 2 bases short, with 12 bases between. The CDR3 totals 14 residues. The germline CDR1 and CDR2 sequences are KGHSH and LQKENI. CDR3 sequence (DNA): TGTGCCAGCTCCCACGGAGGGAACACAGATACGCAGTATTTT. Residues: CASSHGGNTDTQYF.

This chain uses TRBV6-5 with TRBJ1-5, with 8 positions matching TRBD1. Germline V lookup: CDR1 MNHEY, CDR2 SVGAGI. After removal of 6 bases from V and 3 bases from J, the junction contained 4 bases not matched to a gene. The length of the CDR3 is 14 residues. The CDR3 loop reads CASSVTGDNQPQHF. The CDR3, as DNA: TGTGCCAGCAGCGTGACAGGGGACAATCAGCCCCAGCATTTT.

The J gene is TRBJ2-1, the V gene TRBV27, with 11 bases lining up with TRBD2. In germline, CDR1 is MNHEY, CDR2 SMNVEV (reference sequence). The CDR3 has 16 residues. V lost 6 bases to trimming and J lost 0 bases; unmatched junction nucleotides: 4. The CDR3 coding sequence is TGTGCCAGCAGGGGGACTAGCGGAAGCTCCTACAATGAGCAGTTCTTC. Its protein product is CASRGTSGSSYNEQFF.

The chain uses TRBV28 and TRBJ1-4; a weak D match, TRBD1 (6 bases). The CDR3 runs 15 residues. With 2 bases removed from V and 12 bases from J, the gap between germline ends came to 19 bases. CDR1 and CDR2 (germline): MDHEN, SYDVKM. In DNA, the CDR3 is TGTGCCAGCAGTTTAGGCGGGGGCACTAGACCGGAACTGTTTTTT. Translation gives CASSLGGGTRPELFF.

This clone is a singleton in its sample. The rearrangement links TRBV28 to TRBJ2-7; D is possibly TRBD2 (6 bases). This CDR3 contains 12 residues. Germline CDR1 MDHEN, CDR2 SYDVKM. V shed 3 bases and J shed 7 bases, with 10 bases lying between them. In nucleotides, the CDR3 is TGTGCCAGCAGTTTTCCGGGGAGGGAGCAGTACTTC. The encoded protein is CASSFPGREQYF.

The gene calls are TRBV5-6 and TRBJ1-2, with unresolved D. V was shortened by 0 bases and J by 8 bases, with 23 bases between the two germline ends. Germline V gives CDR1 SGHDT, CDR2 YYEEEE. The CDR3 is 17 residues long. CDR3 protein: CASSLGSGAMSKGGYTF. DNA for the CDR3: TGTGCCAGCAGCTTGGGGAGCGGCGCCATGAGTAAAGGCGGCTACACCTTC.

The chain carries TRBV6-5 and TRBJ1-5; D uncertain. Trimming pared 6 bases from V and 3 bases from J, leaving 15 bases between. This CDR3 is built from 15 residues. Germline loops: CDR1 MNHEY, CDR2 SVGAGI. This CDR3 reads CASSPLAAVNQPQHF. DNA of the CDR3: TGTGCCAGCAGCCCGCTCGCGGCAGTCAATCAGCCCCAGCATTTT.

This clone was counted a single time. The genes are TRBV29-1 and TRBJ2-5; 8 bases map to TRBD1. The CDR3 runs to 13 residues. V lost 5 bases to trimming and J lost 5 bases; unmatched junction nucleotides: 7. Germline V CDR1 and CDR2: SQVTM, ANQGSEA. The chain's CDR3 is CSVLGQAGETQYF. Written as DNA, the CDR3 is TGCAGCGTTCTGGGACAGGCGGGGGAGACCCAGTACTTC.

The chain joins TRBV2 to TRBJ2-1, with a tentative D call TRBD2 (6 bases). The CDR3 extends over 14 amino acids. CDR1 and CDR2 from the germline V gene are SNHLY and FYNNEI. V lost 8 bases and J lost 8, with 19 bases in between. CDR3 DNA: TGTGCCAGCGAATCTAGCGTTTTCACCGATGAGCAGTTCTTC. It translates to CASESSVFTDEQFF.

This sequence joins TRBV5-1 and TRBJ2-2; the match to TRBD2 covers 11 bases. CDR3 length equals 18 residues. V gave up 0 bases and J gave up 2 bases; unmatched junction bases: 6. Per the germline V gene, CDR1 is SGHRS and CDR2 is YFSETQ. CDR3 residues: CASSLAILAGANTGELFF. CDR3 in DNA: TGCGCCAGCAGCTTGGCTATACTAGCGGGAGCAAACACCGGGGAGCTGTTTTTT.

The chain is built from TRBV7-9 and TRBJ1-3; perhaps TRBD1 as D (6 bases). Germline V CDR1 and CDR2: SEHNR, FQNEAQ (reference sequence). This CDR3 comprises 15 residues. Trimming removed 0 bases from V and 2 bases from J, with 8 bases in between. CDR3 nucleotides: TGTGCCAGCAGCTTAGCGACAGGAGCTGGAAACACCATATATTTT. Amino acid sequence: CASSLATGAGNTIYF.

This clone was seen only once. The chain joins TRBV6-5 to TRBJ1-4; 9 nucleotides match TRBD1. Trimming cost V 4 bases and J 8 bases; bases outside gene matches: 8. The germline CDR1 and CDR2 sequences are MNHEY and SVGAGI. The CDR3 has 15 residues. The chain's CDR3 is CASSLGQGTTEKLFF. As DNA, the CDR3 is TGTGCCAGCAGTTTAGGACAGGGGACCACCGAAAAACTGTTTTTT.

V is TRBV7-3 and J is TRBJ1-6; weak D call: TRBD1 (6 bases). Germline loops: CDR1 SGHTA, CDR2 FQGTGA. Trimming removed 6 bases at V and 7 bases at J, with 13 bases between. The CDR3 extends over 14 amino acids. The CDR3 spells CASSDDRLNSPLHF. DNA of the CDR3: TGTGCCAGCAGTGACGACAGGTTGAATTCACCCCTCCACTTT.

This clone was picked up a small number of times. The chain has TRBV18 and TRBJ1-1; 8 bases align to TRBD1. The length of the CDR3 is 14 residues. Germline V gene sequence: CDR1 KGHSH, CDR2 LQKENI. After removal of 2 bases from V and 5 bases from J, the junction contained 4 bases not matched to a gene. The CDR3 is CASSPGQGGTEAFF. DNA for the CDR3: TGTGCCAGCTCACCAGGACAGGGTGGGACTGAAGCTTTCTTT.

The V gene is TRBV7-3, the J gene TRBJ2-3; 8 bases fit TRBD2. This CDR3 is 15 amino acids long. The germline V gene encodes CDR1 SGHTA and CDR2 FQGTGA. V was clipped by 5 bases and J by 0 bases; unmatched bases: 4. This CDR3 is CASSPGGASTDTQYF. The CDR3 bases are TGTGCCAGCAGCCCCGGGGGGGCTAGCACAGATACGCAGTATTTT. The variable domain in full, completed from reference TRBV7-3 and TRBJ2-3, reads GAGVSQTPSNKVTEKGKYVELRCDPISGHTALYWYRQSLGQGPEFLIYFQGTGAADDSGLPNDRFFAVRPEGSVSTLKIQRTERGDSAVYLCASSPGGASTDTQYFGPGTRLTVL.

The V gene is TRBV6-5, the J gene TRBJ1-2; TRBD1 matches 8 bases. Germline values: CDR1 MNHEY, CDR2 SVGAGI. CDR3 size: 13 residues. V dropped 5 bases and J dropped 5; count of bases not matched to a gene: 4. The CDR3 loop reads CASSRDRLYGYTF. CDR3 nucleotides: TGTGCCAGCAGTCGGGACAGGCTTTATGGCTACACCTTC.

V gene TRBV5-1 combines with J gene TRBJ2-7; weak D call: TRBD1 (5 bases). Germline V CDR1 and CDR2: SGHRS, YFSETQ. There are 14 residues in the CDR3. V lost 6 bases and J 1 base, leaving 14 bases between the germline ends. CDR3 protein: CASTSGWISYEQYF. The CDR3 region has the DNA TGCGCCAGCACATCAGGGTGGATTTCCTACGAGCAGTACTTC.